A selection of T cell receptor beta chains follows, all from one sample in a study of T cell repertoires in cytomegalovirus infection. TCRdb analysed the reads with MiXCR anew, one entry per CDR3 protein. Counted here are under 200,000 distinct CDR3 sequences, 9.5% occurring once; the ten biggest clones make up approximately 4.2%. Input material: PBMCs. The receptors derive from a human donor in good health (CMV status not recorded). Some clones in this sample may be carry-over from other donors' samples. Each CDR3 is given without its conserved first and last residue.

>TRBV20-1|TRBJ2-5
SARPDAGGTQY
>TRBV7-8|TRBJ1-1
ASRFTTGTEAF
>TRBV29-1|TRBJ2-1
SVELVGYNEQF
>TRBV5-1|TRBJ2-5
ASRGEGLAQETQY
>TRBV5-5|TRBJ1-5
ASSLAVNQPQH
>TRBV29-1|TRBJ2-7
SVEGETPYEQY
>TRBV6-1|TRBJ2-7
ASSVKGGEQY
>TRBV7-6|TRBJ2-2
ASSKGTANTGELF
>TRBV7-2|TRBJ2-7
ASSLGRSSGGANVYEQY
>TRBV29-1|TRBJ1-5
SVVQGGNQPQH
>TRBV28|TRBJ2-6
ASSFLFPGGVSGANVLT
>TRBV28|TRBJ2-1
ASSFSSGRARDYNEQF
>TRBV7-2|TRBJ1-2
ASSLGGDRNYGYT
>TRBV12-3/TRBV12-4|TRBJ1-4
ASSPDLNEKLF
>TRBV29-1|TRBJ2-7
SVGDRDYEQY
>TRBV6-2/TRBV6-3|TRBJ2-4
ASSSGPGGAKNIQY
>TRBV25-1|TRBJ1-4
ASSEHQGANEKLF
>TRBV27|TRBJ2-1
ASIPRPGTGSYNEQF
>TRBV7-2|TRBJ1-6
ASSRTRLIGLH
>TRBV7-8|TRBJ1-2
ASSLRRQIEGYGYT
>TRBV20-1|TRBJ2-7
SATVGGNWYEQY
>TRBV7-2|TRBJ2-5
ASSLNLAGETQY
>TRBV20-1|TRBJ2-1
SASGAGGRSYNEQF
>TRBV7-2|TRBJ1-5
ASSVDRGLHQPQH
>TRBV28|TRBJ1-5
ASSHDRVGQPQH
>TRBV7-2|TRBJ2-3
ASSLGESSTDTQY
>TRBV5-1|TRBJ1-1
ASSPRQGITEAF
>TRBV28|TRBJ1-2
ASSIRGLRGYT
>TRBV9|TRBJ2-7
ASSVDIGAPLEQY
>TRBV15|TRBJ1-1
ATSRGSSGRRNTEAF
>TRBV9|TRBJ2-7
ASSVETSAAYEQY
>TRBV20-1|TRBJ2-1
SARVFLAGSLYNEQF
>TRBV27|TRBJ2-2
ASSLYSGPPWELF
>TRBV7-9|TRBJ1-2
ASSYGTGDGYT
>TRBV7-2|TRBJ1-1
AAGGGRGISEAF
>TRBV7-2|TRBJ1-5
ASSRDVRSNQPQH
>TRBV20-1|TRBJ2-5
SAREGLAGWEETQY
>TRBV5-1|TRBJ2-5
ASGLAGQETQY
>TRBV7-2|TRBJ1-5
ASSLEGQGNQPQH
>TRBV29-1|TRBJ1-1
SVEVPATNTEAF
>TRBV7-3|TRBJ2-7
ASSLSAGARYEQY
>TRBV7-9|TRBJ2-7
ASSSSGGGRFFNEQY
>TRBV4-3|TRBJ1-2
ASSQGAGGYT
>TRBV4-3|TRBJ1-5
ASSQELWGGSQPQH
>TRBV12-3/TRBV12-4|TRBJ2-7
ASSDFAAYEQY
>TRBV28|TRBJ2-7
ASSPGTSDEQY
>TRBV7-2|TRBJ2-3
ASTRGRTDTQY
>TRBV7-2|TRBJ1-4
ASSLGQGALREKLF
>TRBV7-4|TRBJ2-7
ASSEGGSTYEQY
>TRBV7-8|TRBJ2-7
ASSLEGQGSYEQY
>TRBV20-1|TRBJ2-1
SANGGTSGSYEQF
>TRBV12-3/TRBV12-4|TRBJ1-1
ASSKVSGEAF